This is a list of T cell receptor beta chains from one sample in a study of OX40 agonist ivuxolimab in advanced cancers. Here immunoSEQ multiplex PCR was the method, and the copy in TCRdb shows in-frame clones only, minus some. The sample contains around 60,000 clones, approximately 83% of which appear only once. The starting material was CD4+ or CD8+ T cells sorted from blood, obtained in a trial of the OX40 agonist ivuxolimab. The origin of the receptors is an adult with an advanced solid tumor such as melanoma, head and neck, liver or kidney cancer. Both conserved end residues are part of each CDR3. D genes are given only for firm matches. Where a row states a size, it is once, few, many or the class of an expanded clone; other rows omit it.

D: -; V: TRBV15; J: TRBJ1-3; size: once; length: 14; DNA: TGTGCCACCAGCAGAGATCGGGGAGGAAACACCATATATTTT; CDR3: CATSRDRGGNTIYF
D: TRBD1; V: TRBV19; J: TRBJ2-2; size: -; length: 14; DNA: TGTGCCAGTAGAAGGGACAGGGACAGCGGGGAGCTGTTTTTT; CDR3: CASRRDRDSGELFF
D: TRBD2; V: TRBV5-1; J: TRBJ2-7; size: once; length: 16; DNA: TGCGCCAGCAGCTACCTACTAGCGGGGATCTCCTACGAGCAGTACTTC; CDR3: CASSYLLAGISYEQYF
D: -; V: TRBV7-2; J: TRBJ1-6; size: few; length: 13; DNA: TGTGCCAGCAGCTTACTCTACTATTCACCCCTCCACTTT; CDR3: CASSLLYYSPLHF
D: -; V: TRBV7-9; J: TRBJ2-7; size: few; length: 13; DNA: TGTGCCAGCAGCCCCAACCGCCCCTACGAGCAGTACTTC; CDR3: CASSPNRPYEQYF
D: -; V: TRBV9; J: TRBJ1-2; size: few; length: 14; DNA: TGTGCCAGCAGCCCCGAATTGCCGGGCTATGGCTACACCTTC; CDR3: CASSPELPGYGYTF
D: -; V: TRBV7-9; J: TRBJ1-4; size: -; length: 16; DNA: TGTGCCAGCAGCAAACTCGGGACTTCAACTAATGAAAAACTGTTTTTT; CDR3: CASSKLGTSTNEKLFF
D: -; V: TRBV16; J: TRBJ2-1; size: once; length: 16; DNA: TGTGCCAGCAGCCATCCCGGGACAACAACTAACAATGAGCAGTTCTTC; CDR3: CASSHPGTTTNNEQFF
D: TRBD1; V: TRBV18; J: TRBJ2-1; size: -; length: 16; DNA: TGTGCCAGCTCCCCATCCATAGACAGGGGAAGGGGTGAGCAGTTCTTC; CDR3: CASSPSIDRGRGEQFF
D: -; V: TRBV6-5; J: TRBJ2-7; size: -; length: 14; DNA: TGTGCCAGCAGCCGTCGCCTGGGGGGCTACGAGCAGTACTTC; CDR3: CASSRRLGGYEQYF
D: -; V: TRBV11-2; J: TRBJ2-7; size: -; length: 13; DNA: TGTGCCAGCACCACTTCGGGACTCTACGAGCAGTACTTC; CDR3: CASTTSGLYEQYF
D: TRBD1; V: TRBV7-8; J: TRBJ2-5; size: -; length: 18; DNA: TGTGCCAGCAGCTCATCGATCCCGGGACAGAAAACTCAAGAGACCCAGTACTTC; CDR3: CASSSSIPGQKTQETQYF
D: TRBD2; V: TRBV28; J: TRBJ2-7; size: -; length: 15; DNA: TGTGCCAGCAGTTCGAGGGGAAGCGGGAACTACGAGCAGTACTTC; CDR3: CASSSRGSGNYEQYF
D: -; V: TRBV2; J: TRBJ2-3; size: -; length: 11; DNA: TGTGCCAGCGGGGTCACAGATACGCAGTATTTT; CDR3: CASGVTDTQYF
D: TRBD2; V: TRBV19; J: TRBJ2-7; size: -; length: 15; DNA: TGTGCCAGTAGTAACGGACTAGCGGGAGTAGGCGAGCAGTACTTC; CDR3: CASSNGLAGVGEQYF
D: -; V: TRBV5-4; J: TRBJ2-5; size: -; length: 13; DNA: TGTGCCAGCAGCACTGCAGGGGTCAGGACCCAGTACTTC; CDR3: CASSTAGVRTQYF
D: TRBD1; V: TRBV11-2; J: TRBJ2-1; size: -; length: 15; DNA: TGTGCCAGCAGCTTCGGGACAGGGGACTACAATGAGCAGTTCTTC; CDR3: CASSFGTGDYNEQFF
D: -; V: TRBV6-1; J: TRBJ2-7; size: -; length: 12; DNA: TGTGCCACTGACGAGGGGTCCTACGAGCAGTACTTC; CDR3: CATDEGSYEQYF
D: TRBD1; V: TRBV15; J: TRBJ1-6; size: -; length: 14; DNA: TGTGCCACCAGCTCGACAGGGTCACATTCACCCCTCCACTTT; CDR3: CATSSTGSHSPLHF
D: -; V: TRBV5-4; J: TRBJ2-4; size: few; length: 15; DNA: TGTGCCAGCAGCTGGGGCCAGACTAGTCAAAACATTCAGTACTTC; CDR3: CASSWGQTSQNIQYF
D: -; V: TRBV6-5; J: TRBJ1-2; size: few; length: 14; DNA: TGTGCCAGCAGTCGGGGACCGGCGGGGTATGGCTACACCTTC; CDR3: CASSRGPAGYGYTF
D: -; V: TRBV11-2; J: TRBJ1-6; size: -; length: 13; DNA: TGTGCCAGCAGCTTAGATGTGGCTTCACCCCTCCACTTT; CDR3: CASSLDVASPLHF
D: TRBD2; V: TRBV6-1; J: TRBJ2-7; size: once; length: 15; DNA: TGTGCCAGCAGTGGGACTAGCGGGATTCCCAACGAGCAGTACTTC; CDR3: CASSGTSGIPNEQYF
D: TRBD2; V: TRBV11-1; J: TRBJ2-1; size: -; length: 17; DNA: TGTGCCAGCAGCCAGATAACTGGGGGGGGGTCCTACAATGAGCAGTTCTTC; CDR3: CASSQITGGGSYNEQFF
D: -; V: TRBV2; J: TRBJ1-5; size: -; length: 14; DNA: TGTGCCAGCAGTGTTCAGGGTGTCAATCAGCCCCAGCATTTT; CDR3: CASSVQGVNQPQHF
D: -; V: TRBV30; J: TRBJ1-3; size: -; length: 13; DNA: TGTGCCTGGGGAGGGAGCTCTGGAAACACCATATATTTT; CDR3: CAWGGSSGNTIYF
D: -; V: TRBV6-5; J: TRBJ2-3; size: -; length: 15; DNA: TGTGCCAGCAGAATCCTTTTGGAAGGGGCAGATACGCAGTATTTT; CDR3: CASRILLEGADTQYF
D: -; V: TRBV29-1; J: TRBJ2-5; size: -; length: 11; DNA: TGCAGCTTATCGACCGGGGAGACCCAGTACTTC; CDR3: CSLSTGETQYF
D: TRBD2; V: TRBV9; J: TRBJ2-7; size: -; length: 15; DNA: TGTGCCAGCAGCGTACTAGCGGACCGCACCTACGAGCAGTACTTC; CDR3: CASSVLADRTYEQYF
D: -; V: TRBV7-2; J: TRBJ2-3; size: -; length: 12; DNA: TGTGCCAGCAGCTTCTCCGCAGATACGCAGTATTTT; CDR3: CASSFSADTQYF
D: -; V: TRBV19; J: TRBJ1-1; size: -; length: 14; DNA: TGTGCCAGTAGTGTAAGTAGGGGGAACACTGAAGCTTTCTTT; CDR3: CASSVSRGNTEAFF
D: TRBD2; V: TRBV7-3; J: TRBJ2-1; size: -; length: 15; DNA: TGTGCCAGCAGCTTCGAGCGGGGGAGTCACAATGAGCAGTTCTTC; CDR3: CASSFERGSHNEQFF
D: -; V: TRBV11-3; J: TRBJ2-1; size: -; length: 15; DNA: TGTGCCAGCAGCTTCAGGGGAGGCCCCTACAATGAGCAGTTCTTC; CDR3: CASSFRGGPYNEQFF
D: -; V: TRBV6-1; J: TRBJ2-4; size: once; length: 16; DNA: TGTGCCAGCAGTGACCTGGGGGCGAAGGACAAAAACATTCAGTACTTC; CDR3: CASSDLGAKDKNIQYF
D: -; V: TRBV28; J: TRBJ1-5; size: few; length: 13; DNA: TGTGCCAGCAGGGAGGGGCGGAATCAGCCCCAGCATTTT; CDR3: CASREGRNQPQHF
D: TRBD1; V: TRBV5-4; J: TRBJ1-2; size: -; length: 13; DNA: TGTGCCAGCAGCTTGGGACAGGGGGATGGCTACACCTTC; CDR3: CASSLGQGDGYTF
D: TRBD2; V: TRBV7-2; J: TRBJ2-7; size: -; length: 17; DNA: TGTGCCAGCAGCTTAGACCCGGGACTAGCGGGGAAAGACGAGCAGTACTTC; CDR3: CASSLDPGLAGKDEQYF
D: -; V: TRBV20-1; J: TRBJ2-3; size: -; length: 11; DNA: TGCAGTGCCCTAGTAGGAGATACGCAGTATTTT; CDR3: CSALVGDTQYF
D: TRBD2; V: TRBV5-1; J: TRBJ2-1; size: -; length: 15; DNA: TGCGCCAGCAGCTTGGCGACTAGCAGCCACAATGAGCAGTTCTTC; CDR3: CASSLATSSHNEQFF
D: TRBD1; V: TRBV9; J: TRBJ2-7; size: -; length: 15; DNA: TGTGCCAGCAGCGTAGGACAGGGCACTCGGGACGAGCAGTACTTC; CDR3: CASSVGQGTRDEQYF
D: TRBD1; V: TRBV7-9; J: TRBJ2-5; size: -; length: 14; DNA: TGTGCCAGCAGCCTTGGGACAGGTCAAGAGACCCAGTACTTC; CDR3: CASSLGTGQETQYF